The rows below give T cell receptor beta chains drawn from one sample of a study of regulatory T cells in long-lasting Graves disease. In TCRdb, the multiplex PCR reads were re-called with MiXCR into one record per CDR3 protein. The profile shows over 500,000 distinct CDR3 sequences, around 15% of them singletons. These data were also reused for a study on T cells in Graves' hyperthyroidism and ophthalmopathy.

This sample comprised peripheral blood mononuclear cells (PBMCs), obtained at new diagnosis, from a patient treated with antithyroid drugs. Receptor source: a woman aged 30 to 39 with Graves disease. Both conserved end residues are part of each CDR3. A D gene is named only where the DNA matches it firmly. Not all rows give a size; the values are once, few, many and, for expanded clones, a class.

d_gene	v_gene	len	abundance	j_gene	CDR3aa	CDR3nt
TRBD1	TRBV6-5	15	many	TRBJ2-7	CASSSPGQVAYEQYF	TGTGCCAGCAGTTCCCCGGGACAGGTGGCCTACGAGCAGTACTTC
-	TRBV10-3	13	-	TRBJ2-3	CAIRARLIDTQYF	TGTGCCATCAGGGCTCGGCTGATAGATACGCAGTATTTT
TRBD1	TRBV27	13	many	TRBJ1-1	CASRRGQNTEAFF	TGTGCCAGCCGCAGGGGGCAAAACACTGAAGCTTTCTTT
-	TRBV12-3/TRBV12-4	15	-	TRBJ2-2	CASSPDGGNTGELFF	TGTGCCAGCAGTCCTGACGGGGGGAACACCGGGGAGCTGTTTTTT
TRBD1	TRBV6-1	12	many	TRBJ2-7	CASAWTGREQYF	TGTGCCAGCGCCTGGACAGGGCGCGAGCAGTACTTC
TRBD1	TRBV24-1	17	-	TRBJ2-1	CATSDRQGGPSYNEQFF	TGTGCCACCAGTGACCGACAGGGGGGGCCCTCCTACAATGAGCAGTTCTTC
-	TRBV28	13	many	TRBJ2-7	CASSSGFLSGTAF	TGTGCCAGCAGCTCAGGGTTTTTGAGTGGAACCGCCTTC
TRBD1	TRBV29-1	14	many	TRBJ2-3	CSVGPGGKTDTQYF	TGCAGCGTAGGCCCAGGGGGCAAAACAGATACGCAGTATTTT
-	TRBV20-1	14	few	TRBJ1-5	CSTIRAGGRQPQHF	TGCAGCACCATTAGGGCGGGGGGACGGCAGCCCCAGCATTTT
-	TRBV10-3	17	-	TRBJ2-1	CAISQGSGTRVSNEQFF	TGTGCCATCTCTCAAGGATCTGGGACTCGGGTCTCCAATGAGCAGTTCTTC
TRBD1	TRBV6-4	13	many	TRBJ2-7	CASMNRGRYEQYF	TGTGCCAGCATGAACAGGGGAAGGTACGAGCAGTACTTC
TRBD1	TRBV7-3	16	many	TRBJ2-1	CASSYRGTSSYNEQFF	TGTGCCAGCAGCTACAGGGGTACTAGCTCCTACAATGAGCAGTTCTTC
TRBD1	TRBV30	14	few	TRBJ2-5	CAWGKDRGPETQYF	TGTGCCTGGGGCAAGGACAGGGGGCCAGAGACCCAGTACTTC
-	TRBV5-1	14	-	TRBJ2-1	CASKDRRSYNEQFF	TGCGCCAGCAAGGACAGACGCTCCTACAATGAGCAGTTCTTC
TRBD2	TRBV7-9	16	-	TRBJ2-3	CASSFGASGDTDTQYF	TGTGCCAGCAGCTTCGGGGCTAGCGGGGACACAGATACGCAGTATTTT
-	TRBV5-5	13	many	TRBJ2-3	CASSTGIWDTQYF	TGTGCCAGCAGCACAGGGATCTGGGATACGCAGTATTTT
-	TRBV28	15	many	TRBJ1-6	CASSFLRGAASPLHF	TGTGCCAGCAGTTTTTTACGGGGGGCGGCTTCACCCCTCCACTTT
TRBD1	TRBV6-1	14	few	TRBJ1-2	CAALKGQIVYGYTF	TGTGCCGCCCTCAAGGGACAGATTGTCTATGGCTACACCTTC
-	TRBV29-1	12	once	TRBJ1-2	CTSESPEDGYTF	TGCACGTCCGAGTCCCCCGAGGATGGCTACACCTTC
TRBD2	TRBV2	13	many	TRBJ2-1	CASRISGYNEQFF	TGTGCCAGCAGAATTAGCGGGTACAATGAGCAGTTCTTC
-	TRBV5-1	13	many	TRBJ1-1	CASSREGVPEAFF	TGCGCCAGCAGTCGAGAGGGGGTCCCTGAAGCTTTCTTT
TRBD2	TRBV24-1	20	few	TRBJ2-1	CATSEPRGGGTTGSHNEQFF	TGTGCCACCAGTGAACCCCGGGGGGGGGGCACTACGGGGAGCCACAATGAGCAGTTCTTC
-	TRBV28	16	many	TRBJ1-2	CASSSPPRNRVNGYTF	TGTGCCAGCAGTTCCCCCCCCAGGAACAGAGTAAATGGCTACACCTTC
TRBD2	TRBV7-2	15	many	TRBJ2-7	CASSLGLAGANEQYF	TGTGCCAGCAGCTTAGGCCTAGCGGGAGCGAACGAGCAGTACTTC
-	TRBV7-2	14	few	TRBJ2-7	CASSFMRDRYEQYF	TGTGCCAGCAGCTTCATGCGGGACCGCTACGAGCAGTACTTC
-	TRBV11-3	14	many	TRBJ2-5	CASSQDSLLETQYF	TGTGCCAGCAGCCAGGACAGTCTACTGGAGACCCAGTACTTC